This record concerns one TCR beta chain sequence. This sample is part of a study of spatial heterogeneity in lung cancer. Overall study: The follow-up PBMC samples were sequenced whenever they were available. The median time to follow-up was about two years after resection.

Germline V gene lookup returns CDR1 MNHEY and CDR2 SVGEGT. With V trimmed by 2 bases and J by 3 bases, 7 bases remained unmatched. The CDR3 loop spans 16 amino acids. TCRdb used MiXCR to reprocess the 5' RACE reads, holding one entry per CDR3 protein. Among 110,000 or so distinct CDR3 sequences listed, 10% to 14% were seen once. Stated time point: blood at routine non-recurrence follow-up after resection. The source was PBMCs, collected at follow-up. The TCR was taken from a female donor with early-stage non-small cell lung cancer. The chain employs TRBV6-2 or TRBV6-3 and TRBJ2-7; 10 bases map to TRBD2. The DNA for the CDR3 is TGTGCCAGCAGTTACGGGCTAGCGGGAGAATTCTACGAGCAGTACGTC. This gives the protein CASSYGLAGEFYEQYV.